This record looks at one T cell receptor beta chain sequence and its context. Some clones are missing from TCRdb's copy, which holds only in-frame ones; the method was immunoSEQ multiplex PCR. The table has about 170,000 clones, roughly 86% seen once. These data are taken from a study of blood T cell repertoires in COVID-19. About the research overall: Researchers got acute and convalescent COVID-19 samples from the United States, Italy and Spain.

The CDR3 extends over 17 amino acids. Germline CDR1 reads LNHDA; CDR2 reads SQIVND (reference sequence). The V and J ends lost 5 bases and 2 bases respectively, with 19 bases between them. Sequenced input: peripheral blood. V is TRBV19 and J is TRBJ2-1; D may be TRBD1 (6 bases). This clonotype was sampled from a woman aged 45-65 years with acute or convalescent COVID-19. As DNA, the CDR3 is TGTGCCAGTAGTCTCCACCCGACAGGTGACCCCTACAATGAGCAGTTCTTC. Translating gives CASSLHPTGDPYNEQFF.